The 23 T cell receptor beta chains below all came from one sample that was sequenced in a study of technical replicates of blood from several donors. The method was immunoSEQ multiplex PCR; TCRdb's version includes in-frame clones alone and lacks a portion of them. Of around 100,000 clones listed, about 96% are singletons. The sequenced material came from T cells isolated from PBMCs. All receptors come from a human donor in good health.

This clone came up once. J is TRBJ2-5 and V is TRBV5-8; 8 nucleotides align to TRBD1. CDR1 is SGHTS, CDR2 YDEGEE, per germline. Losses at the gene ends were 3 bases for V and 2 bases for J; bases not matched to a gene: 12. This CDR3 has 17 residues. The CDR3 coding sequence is TGTGCCAGCAGCTCCGGTTCGGGGACAGGCTATCAAGAGACCCAGTACTTC. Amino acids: CASSSGSGTGYQETQYF.

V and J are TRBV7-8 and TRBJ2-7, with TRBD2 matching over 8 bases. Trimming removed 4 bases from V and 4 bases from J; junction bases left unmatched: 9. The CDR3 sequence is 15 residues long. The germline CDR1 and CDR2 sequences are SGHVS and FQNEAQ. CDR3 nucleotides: TGTGCCAGCAGCTATCAGCGGGAGAATACATACGAGCAGTACTTC. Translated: CASSYQRENTYEQYF. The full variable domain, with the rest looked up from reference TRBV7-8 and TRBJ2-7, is GAGVSQSPRYKVAKRGQDVALRCDPISGHVSLFWYQQALGQGPEFLTYFQNEAQLDKSGLPSDRFFAERPEGSVSTLKIQRTQQEDSAVYLCASSYQRENTYEQYFGPGTRLTVT.

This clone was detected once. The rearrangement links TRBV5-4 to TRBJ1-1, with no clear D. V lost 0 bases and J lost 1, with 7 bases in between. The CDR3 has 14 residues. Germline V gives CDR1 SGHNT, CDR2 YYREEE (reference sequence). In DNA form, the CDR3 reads TGTGCCAGCAGCTTGGCCGCGGGGAACACTGAAGCTTTCTTT. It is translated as CASSLAAGNTEAFF.

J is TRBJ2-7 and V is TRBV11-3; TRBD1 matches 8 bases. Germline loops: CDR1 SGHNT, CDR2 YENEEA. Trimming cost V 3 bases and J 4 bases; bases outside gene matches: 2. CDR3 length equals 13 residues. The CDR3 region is CASSFQGAYEQYF. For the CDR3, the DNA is TGTGCCAGCAGCTTCCAGGGGGCGTACGAGCAGTACTTC. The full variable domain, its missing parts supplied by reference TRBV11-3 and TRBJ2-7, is EAGVVQSPRYKIIEKKQPVAFWCNPISGHNTLYWYLQNLGQGPELLIRYENEEAVDDSQLPKDRFSAERLKGVDSTLKIQPAELGDSAVYLCASSFQGAYEQYFGPGTRLTVT.

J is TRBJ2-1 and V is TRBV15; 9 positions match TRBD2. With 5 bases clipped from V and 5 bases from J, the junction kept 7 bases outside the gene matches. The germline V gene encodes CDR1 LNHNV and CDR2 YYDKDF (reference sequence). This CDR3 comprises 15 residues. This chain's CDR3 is CATSRRLAEDNEQFF. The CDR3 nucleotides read TGTGCCACCAGCCGAAGACTAGCGGAGGACAATGAGCAGTTCTTC.

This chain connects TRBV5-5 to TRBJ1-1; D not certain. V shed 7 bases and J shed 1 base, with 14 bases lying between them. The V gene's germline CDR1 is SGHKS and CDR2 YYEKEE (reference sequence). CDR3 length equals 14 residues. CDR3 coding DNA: TGTGCCAGCGGCGAAGAGCGTCGGAACACTGAAGCTTTCTTT. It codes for CASGEERRNTEAFF.

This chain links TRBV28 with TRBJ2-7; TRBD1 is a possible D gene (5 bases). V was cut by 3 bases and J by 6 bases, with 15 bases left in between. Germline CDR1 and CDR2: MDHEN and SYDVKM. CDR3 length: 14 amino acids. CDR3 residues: CASSFLGRATEQYF. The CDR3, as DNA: TGTGCCAGCAGTTTTCTTGGCAGGGCAACCGAGCAGTACTTC.

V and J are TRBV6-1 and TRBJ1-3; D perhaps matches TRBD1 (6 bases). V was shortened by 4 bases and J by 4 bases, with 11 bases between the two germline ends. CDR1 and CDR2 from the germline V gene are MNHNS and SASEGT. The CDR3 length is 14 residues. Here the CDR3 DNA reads TGTGCCAGCAGTGGTACAGGGACCGGAAACACCATATATTTT. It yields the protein CASSGTGTGNTIYF.

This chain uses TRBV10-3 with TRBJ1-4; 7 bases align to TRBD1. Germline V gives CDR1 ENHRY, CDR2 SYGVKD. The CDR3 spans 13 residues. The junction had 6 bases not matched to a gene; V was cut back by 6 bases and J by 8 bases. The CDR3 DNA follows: TGTGCCATCAGAGGGACAGTAGGGGAAAAACTGTTTTTT. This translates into CAIRGTVGEKLFF.

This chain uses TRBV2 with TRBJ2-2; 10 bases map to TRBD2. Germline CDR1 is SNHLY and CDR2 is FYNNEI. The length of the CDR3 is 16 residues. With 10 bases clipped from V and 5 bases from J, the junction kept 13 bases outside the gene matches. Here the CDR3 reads CANSPRTSGGTGELFF. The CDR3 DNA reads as TGTGCCAACTCACCCAGGACTAGCGGTGGGACCGGGGAGCTGTTTTTT.

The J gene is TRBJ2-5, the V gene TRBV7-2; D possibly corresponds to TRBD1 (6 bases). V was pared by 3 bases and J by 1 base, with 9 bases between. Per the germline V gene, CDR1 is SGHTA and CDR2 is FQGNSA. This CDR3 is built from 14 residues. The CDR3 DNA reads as TGTGCCAGCAGCTTCCGGGACACCCAAGAGACCCAGTACTTC. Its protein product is CASSFRDTQETQYF.

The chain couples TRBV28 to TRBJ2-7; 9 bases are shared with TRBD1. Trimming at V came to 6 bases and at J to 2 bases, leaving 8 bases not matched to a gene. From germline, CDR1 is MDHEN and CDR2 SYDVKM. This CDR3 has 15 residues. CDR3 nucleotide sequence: TGTGCCAGCAGACCTCCCGGGACAGGGACCTACGAGCAGTACTTC. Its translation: CASRPPGTGTYEQYF.

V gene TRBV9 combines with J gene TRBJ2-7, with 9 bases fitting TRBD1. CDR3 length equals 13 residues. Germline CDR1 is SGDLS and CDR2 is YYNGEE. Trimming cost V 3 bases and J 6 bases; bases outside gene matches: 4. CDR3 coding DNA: TGTGCCAGCAGCGCTCGACAGGGGGGCGAGCAGTACTTC. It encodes CASSARQGGEQYF. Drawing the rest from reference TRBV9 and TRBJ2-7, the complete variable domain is DSGVTQTPKHLITATGQRVTLRCSPRSGDLSVYWYQQSLDQGLQFLIQYYNGEERAKGNILERFSAQQFPDLHSELNLSSLELGDSALYFCASSARQGGEQYFGPGTRLTVT.

The CDR3 region is CAISEGGRAGEQFF. CDR3 nucleotides: TGTGCCATCAGTGAAGGTGGGAGGGCGGGTGAGCAGTTCTTC. This chain connects TRBV10-3 to TRBJ2-1; 7 bases align to TRBD2. Germline loops: CDR1 ENHRY, CDR2 SYGVKD. The CDR3 extends over 14 amino acids. With V trimmed by 3 bases and J by 9 bases, 8 bases remained unmatched.

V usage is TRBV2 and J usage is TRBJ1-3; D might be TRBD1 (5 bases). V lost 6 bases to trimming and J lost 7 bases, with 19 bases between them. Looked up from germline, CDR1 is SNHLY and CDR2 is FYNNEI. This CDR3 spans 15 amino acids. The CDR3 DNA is TGTGCCAGCAGAGAGACGGGGGGTATTCGCAACACCATATATTTT. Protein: CASRETGGIRNTIYF.

The CDR3 sequence is CASSEGQGNQPQHF. The CDR3 nucleotides read TGTGCCAGCAGTGAAGGACAGGGTAATCAGCCCCAGCATTTT. V usage is TRBV2 and J usage is TRBJ1-5; 7 bases are a match to TRBD1. This CDR3 spans 14 amino acids. The junction had 1 base not matched to a gene; V was cut back by 1 base and J by 4 bases. In germline, CDR1 is SNHLY, CDR2 FYNNEI. Filled out from reference TRBV2 and TRBJ1-5, the complete variable domain reads EPEVTQTPSHQVTQMGQEVILRCVPISNHLYFYWYRQILGQKVEFLVSFYNNEISEKSEIFDDQFSVERPDGSNFTLKIRSTKLEDSAMYFCASSEGQGNQPQHFGDGTRLSIL.

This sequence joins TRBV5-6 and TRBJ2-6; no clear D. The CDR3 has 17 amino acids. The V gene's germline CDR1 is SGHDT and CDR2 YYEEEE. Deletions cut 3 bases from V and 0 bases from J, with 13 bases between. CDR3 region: CASSSAAIRSGANVLTF. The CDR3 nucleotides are TGTGCCAGCAGCTCTGCGGCGATCCGCTCTGGGGCCAACGTCCTGACTTTC.

CDR3 bases: TGTGCCTGGGACACTAGCGAACCCTACAATGAGCAGTTCTTC. It specifies CAWDTSEPYNEQFF. This sequence joins TRBV30 and TRBJ2-1, with 7 nucleotides matching TRBD2. Germline CDR1 reads GTSNPN; CDR2 reads SVGIG (reference sequence). The CDR3 extends over 14 amino acids. V shed 5 bases and J 2 bases; nucleotides not matched to a gene: 6.

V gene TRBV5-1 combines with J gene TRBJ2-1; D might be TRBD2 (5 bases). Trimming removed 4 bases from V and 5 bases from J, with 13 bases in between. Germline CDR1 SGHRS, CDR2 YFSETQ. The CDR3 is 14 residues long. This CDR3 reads CASSVQRQNNEQFF. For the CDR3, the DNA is TGCGCCAGCAGCGTCCAGCGGCAAAACAATGAGCAGTTCTTC. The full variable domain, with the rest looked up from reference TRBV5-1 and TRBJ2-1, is KAGVTQTPRYLIKTRGQQVTLSCSPISGHRSVSWYQQTPGQGLQFLFEYFSETQRNKGNFPGRFSGRQFSNSRSEMNVSTLELGDSALYLCASSVQRQNNEQFFGPGTRLTVL.

DNA for the CDR3: TGTGCCATCAGACAGGCGCACTACTATGGCTACACCTTC. As protein: CAIRQAHYYGYTF. This sequence joins TRBV10-3 and TRBJ1-2; D may be TRBD1 (5 bases). V lost 6 bases, J lost 3 bases, and 11 bases lay in between. The length of the CDR3 is 13 residues. The germline gives CDR1 ENHRY, CDR2 SYGVKD.

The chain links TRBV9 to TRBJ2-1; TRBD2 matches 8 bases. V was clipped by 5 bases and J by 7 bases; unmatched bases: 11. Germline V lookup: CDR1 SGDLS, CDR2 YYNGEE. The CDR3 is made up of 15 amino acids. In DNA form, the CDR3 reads TGTGCCAGCAGGCCCCACGGGAGGGAGGATAATGAGCAGTTCTTC. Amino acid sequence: CASRPHGREDNEQFF.

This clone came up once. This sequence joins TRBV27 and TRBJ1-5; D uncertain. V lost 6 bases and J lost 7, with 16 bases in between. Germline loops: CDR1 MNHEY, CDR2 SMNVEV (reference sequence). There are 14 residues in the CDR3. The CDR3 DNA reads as TGTGCCAGCAGCCACACCATTTTCTTCCAGCCCCAGCATTTT. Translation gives CASSHTIFFQPQHF.

The CDR3 sequence: CASSLAPSAGGYQETQYF. Here the CDR3 DNA reads TGTGCCAGCAGCTTAGCCCCTAGCGCGGGGGGGTACCAAGAGACCCAGTACTTC. The chain couples TRBV7-8 to TRBJ2-5; 9 nucleotides match TRBD2. Trimming cost V 0 bases and J 0 bases; bases outside gene matches: 8. Germline-derived CDR1 and CDR2 are SGHVS and FQNEAQ. There are 18 residues in the CDR3.